Listed here are 3 T cell receptor beta chains from one sample, sequenced in a study of shared clonotypes between healthy human individuals. Generated by immunoSEQ multiplex PCR, the TCRdb table keeps only in-frame clones and is missing some. The data hold some 2,400,000 clones, with approximately 95% observed a single time. The specimen sequenced was naive CD4+ T cells sorted from blood. Specified subset: CD45RA+ positively selected. These receptors all come from a young man in good health.

This clone came up once. The gene calls are TRBV14 and TRBJ2-2; D remains unclear. V was pared by 0 bases and J by 7 bases, with 6 bases between. Per germline, CDR1 SGHDN and CDR2 FVKESK. The CDR3 length is 13 residues. The CDR3, as DNA: TGTGCCAGCAGCCAAGATCTTGTCGGGGAGCTGTTTTTT. Translation gives CASSQDLVGELFF.

In this sample, this clone turned up a few times. The chain links TRBV10-1 to TRBJ2-7; 9 bases agree with TRBD1. Germline V gives CDR1 WNHNN, CDR2 SYGVQD (reference sequence). The CDR3 totals 15 residues. V lost 2 bases to trimming and J lost 5 bases; unmatched junction nucleotides: 7. The CDR3, as DNA: TGCGCCAGCAGTGAGGCGGGACAGGGTCCTCACGAGCAGTACTTC. It yields the protein CASSEAGQGPHEQYF.

The chain combines TRBV6-1 with TRBJ1-2; tentatively, D is TRBD1 (5 bases). Germline V gene data show CDR1 as MNHNS and CDR2 as SASEGT. This CDR3 spans 14 amino acids. V was clipped by 7 bases and J by 2 bases, with 14 bases between them. The DNA for the CDR3 is TGTGCCAGCACGGCGGGGCAAGGAAACTATGGCTACACCTTC. Translating gives CASTAGQGNYGYTF.